A single sample gave rise to the 32 T cell receptor beta chains below, sequenced in a study of long-term antiretroviral therapy in people with HIV. Assay version v3.0 of immunoSEQ was used, and it was run at survey level. Sequencing was performed with immunoSEQ multiplex PCR; in TCRdb, only in-frame clones are kept and a portion is missing. The table lists about 12,000 clones, 60% to 80% of them singletons, with 14% in the top ten. The sample consisted of unsorted PBMCs, taken 1.3 years after starting antiretroviral therapy. These receptors came from a woman younger than 30 with HIV.

The chain couples TRBV6-5 to TRBJ1-1, with D uncertain. Deletions cut 3 bases from V and 7 bases from J, with 9 bases between. In germline, CDR1 is MNHEY, CDR2 SVGAGI. CDR3 size: 12 residues. CDR3 region: CASSYPIDEAFF. CDR3 bases: TGTGCCAGCAGTTATCCCATTGATGAAGCTTTCTTT.

The chain joins TRBV11-2 to TRBJ2-1; tentative D call: TRBD2 (6 bases). Germline CDR1 is SGHAT and CDR2 is FQNNGV. The CDR3 has 16 amino acids. V was trimmed by 5 bases and J by 8 bases, leaving 22 bases between them. CDR3 sequence (DNA): TGTGCCAGCAGCCTTCCGATAGGGCGGGAAGCCTATGAGCAGTTCTTC. Translated: CASSLPIGREAYEQFF.

This chain joins TRBV25-1 and TRBJ2-2; the D is unclear. The CDR3 consists of 15 residues. Germline V gives CDR1 MGHDK, CDR2 SYGVNS. Trimming cost V 8 bases and J 2 bases, with 15 bases left between them. CDR3 sequence reads: CASRFWVVNTGELFF. The CDR3 DNA is TGTGCCAGCCGGTTTTGGGTGGTAAACACCGGGGAGCTGTTTTTT. Drawing the rest from reference TRBV25-1 and TRBJ2-2, the complete variable domain is EADIYQTPRYLVIGTGKKITLECSQTMGHDKMYWYQQDPGMELHLIHYSYGVNSTEKGDLSSESTVSRIRTEHFPLTLESARPSHTSQYLCASRFWVVNTGELFFGEGSRLTVL.

The chain joins TRBV21-1 to TRBJ2-3. TRBV21-1 is labeled a pseudogene. The CDR3 is 16 residues long. This chain's CDR3 is CASSTGDGILTDTQYF. In nucleotides, the CDR3 is TGTGCCAGCAGCACTGGGGACGGTATTCTCACAGATACGCAGTATTTT.

The chain uses TRBV6-5 and TRBJ1-3; the D is unclear. V shed 0 bases and J shed 0 bases, with 6 bases lying between them. Germline CDR1 MNHEY, CDR2 SVGAGI. CDR3 length equals 15 residues. CDR3 amino acids: CASSYSTGSGNTIYF. Written as DNA, the CDR3 is TGTGCCAGCAGTTACTCGACGGGCTCTGGAAACACCATATATTTT.

CDR3 region: CASSRQLGQGVSYNSPLHF. For the CDR3, the DNA is TGTGCCAGCAGCCGCCAACTTGGGCAGGGAGTCTCCTATAATTCACCCCTCCACTTT. The chain carries TRBV7-9 and TRBJ1-6; TRBD1 might be the D (5 bases). CDR1 is SEHNR and CDR2 is FQNEAQ in the germline V gene (reference sequence). The V and J ends lost 5 bases and 0 bases respectively, with 20 bases between them. This CDR3 has 19 amino acids.

The chain has TRBV14 and TRBJ1-1, with a tentative D call TRBD1 (6 bases). The germline V gene encodes CDR1 SGHDN and CDR2 FVKESK. Trimming stripped 4 bases from V and 8 bases from J, with 14 bases between. The CDR3 extends over 13 amino acids. The CDR3 protein is CASSPLGTREAFF. Here the CDR3 DNA reads TGTGCCAGCAGCCCATTAGGGACAAGGGAAGCTTTCTTT. The variable domain in full, with the rest retrieved from reference TRBV14 and TRBJ1-1, is EAGVTQFPSHSVIEKGQTVTLRCDPISGHDNLYWYRRVMGKEIKFLLHFVKESKQDESGMPNNRFLAERTGGTYSTLKVQPAELEDSGVYFCASSPLGTREAFFGQGTRLTVV.

This clone appeared a single time. V is TRBV2 and J is TRBJ1-5, with D possibly TRBD1 on 5 matching bases. V lost 5 bases and J lost 0, with 14 bases in between. The CDR3 is 16 residues long. Germline values: CDR1 SNHLY, CDR2 FYNNEI. CDR3 protein: CASSPGTSYSNQPQHF. The CDR3 DNA reads as TGTGCCAGCAGTCCCGGGACGTCCTATAGCAATCAGCCCCAGCATTTT.

This clone has only one observation. The chain couples TRBV20-1 to TRBJ2-3; no definite D call. Germline V CDR1 and CDR2: DFQATT, SNEGSKA (reference sequence). The germline V and J ends were trimmed by 0 bases and 9 bases, with 7 bases remaining between them. The CDR3 has 11 residues. CDR3 nucleotide sequence: TGCAGTGCTAGAGACAGAGTAACGCAGTATTTT. Protein: CSARDRVTQYF.

The chain links TRBV27 to TRBJ1-5; D gene uncertain. Germline CDR1 reads MNHEY; CDR2 reads SMNVEV (reference sequence). The CDR3 is made up of 13 amino acids. Trimming removed 2 bases from V and 6 bases from J, with 8 bases in between. The CDR3 nucleotides are TGTGCCAGCAGTTTAAAGCTGGGTCAGCCCCAGCATTTT. It yields the protein CASSLKLGQPQHF.

This chain links TRBV18 with TRBJ1-2; 12 bases agree with TRBD1. Germline V gives CDR1 KGHSH, CDR2 LQKENI. V shed 6 bases and J 8 bases; nucleotides not matched to a gene: 13. The CDR3 sequence is 16 residues long. In nucleotides, the CDR3 is TGTGCCAGCTCCATAAAACCGGGACAGGGGGCCCGGGGCTACACCTTC. It yields the protein CASSIKPGQGARGYTF.

The genes are TRBV5-8 and TRBJ2-5; a possible D gene is TRBD2 (5 bases). Germline values: CDR1 SGHTS, CDR2 YDEGEE. The V end lost 1 base, the J end lost 3 bases, and 7 bases lay between the germline ends. The CDR3 covers 13 residues. The CDR3 DNA follows: TGTGCCAGCAGCTTGAGCGGAAAAGAGACCCAGTACTTC. It translates to CASSLSGKETQYF.

This clone was recorded once. The J gene is TRBJ2-5, the V gene TRBV5-1; possible D gene TRBD1, 6 bases. V lost 0 bases to trimming and J lost 5 bases, with 14 bases between them. CDR1 is SGHRS and CDR2 is YFSETQ in the germline V gene. The CDR3 length is 15 residues. As DNA, the CDR3 is TGCGCCAGCAGCTTGGGGGACACAGAAGGCGAGACCCAGTACTTC. Protein product: CASSLGDTEGETQYF.

The rearrangement joins TRBV2 to TRBJ1-5; tentatively, D is TRBD1 (5 bases). Trimming stripped 6 bases from V and 7 bases from J, with 7 bases between. The length of the CDR3 is 11 residues. Germline V CDR1 and CDR2: SNHLY, FYNNEI. CDR3 sequence: CASRRGQPQHF. CDR3 in DNA: TGTGCCAGCAGACGGGGGCAGCCCCAGCATTTT.

The V and J genes are TRBV18 and TRBJ2-7; TRBD2 aligns across 8 bases. Germline assignment: CDR1 KGHSH and CDR2 LQKENI. The CDR3 runs 15 residues. With V trimmed by 4 bases and J by 6 bases, 11 bases remained unmatched. The CDR3 sequence is CASSHRDGGGPEQYF. The DNA for the CDR3 is TGTGCCAGCTCACACAGGGACGGGGGGGGCCCCGAGCAGTACTTC.

This clone was observed a few times. The gene calls are TRBV25-1 and TRBJ1-3; D remains ambiguous. The V end lost 1 base, the J end lost 2 bases, and 9 bases lay between the germline ends. This CDR3 has 15 residues. The germline V gene has CDR1 MGHDK and CDR2 SYGVNS. CDR3 in DNA: TGTGCCAGCAGTGAATGGGAAGGTACTGGAAACACCATATATTTT. Protein product: CASSEWEGTGNTIYF.

This clone was found a few times. The same CDR3 arises from other DNA sequences in this sample as well. The chain employs TRBV28 and TRBJ2-5; D not resolved. The V gene lost 5 bases and the J gene lost 5 bases, with 9 bases spanning the gap. Germline CDR1 is MDHEN and CDR2 is SYDVKM. The CDR3 contains 12 residues. This chain's CDR3 is CASSPVRETQYF. As DNA, the CDR3 is TGTGCCAGCAGTCCTGTGCGTGAGACCCAGTACTTC.

The chain recombines TRBV7-2 with TRBJ1-2, with D unclear. Germline V lookup: CDR1 SGHTA, CDR2 FQGNSA. The CDR3 extends over 13 amino acids. Trimming took 2 bases from V and 8 from J, leaving 12 bases between them. CDR3 sequence (DNA): TGTGCCAGCAGCTTAATCCGGGCTAGGGGCTACACCTTC. It yields the protein CASSLIRARGYTF.

This clone appeared a single time. This chain joins TRBV10-3 and TRBJ2-1, with 9 positions matching TRBD2. The CDR3 length is 17 residues. CDR1 is ENHRY, CDR2 SYGVKD, per germline. J was trimmed by 7 bases and V by 0 bases; bases with no gene match: 10. CDR3 amino acids: CAISESRASGDSNEQFF. DNA of the CDR3: TGTGCCATCAGTGAGTCAAGGGCTAGCGGGGATAGTAATGAGCAGTTCTTC.

The V and J genes are TRBV30 and TRBJ2-3, with a tentative D call TRBD2 (5 bases). With 8 bases removed from V and 5 bases from J, the gap between germline ends came to 11 bases. This CDR3 is built from 11 residues. Germline lookup yields CDR1 GTSNPN and CDR2 SVGIG (reference sequence). DNA of the CDR3: TGTGCCGCCTCCGGAGGAGATACGCAGTATTTT. Encoded protein: CAASGGDTQYF.

The chain has TRBV5-1 and TRBJ1-2; D might be TRBD1 (5 bases). V lost 3 bases, J lost 2 bases, and 17 bases lay in between. Germline CDR1 and CDR2: SGHRS and YFSETQ. The CDR3 is made up of 16 amino acids. CDR3 bases: TGCGCCAGCAGCTGGGACGGGAGTGTTTGGAACTATGGCTACACCTTC. It is translated as CASSWDGSVWNYGYTF. The full variable domain, in which reference TRBV5-1 and TRBJ1-2 provide the parts outside the CDR3, is KAGVTQTPRYLIKTRGQQVTLSCSPISGHRSVSWYQQTPGQGLQFLFEYFSETQRNKGNFPGRFSGRQFSNSRSEMNVSTLELGDSALYLCASSWDGSVWNYGYTFGSGTRLTVV.

V is TRBV6-1 and J is TRBJ2-7; no clear D gene. Trimming left V 3 bases short and J 2 bases short, with 5 bases between. CDR1 is MNHNS and CDR2 is SASEGT in the germline V gene. This CDR3 comprises 12 residues. Here the CDR3 reads CASSDGTYEQYF. The CDR3 region has the DNA TGTGCCAGCAGTGACGGCACCTACGAGCAGTACTTC.

The chain couples TRBV5-1 to TRBJ2-6; 9 bases align to TRBD1. With V trimmed by 4 bases and J by 0 bases, 5 bases remained unmatched. Germline V gene lookup returns CDR1 SGHRS and CDR2 YFSETQ. This CDR3 comprises 17 residues. The CDR3 spells CASSTTGGNSGANVLTF. The CDR3 DNA follows: TGCGCCAGCAGCACGACAGGGGGGAACTCTGGGGCCAACGTCCTGACTTTC.

This chain joins TRBV28 and TRBJ1-5; D might be TRBD1 (5 bases). The CDR3 is 14 amino acids. Germline loops: CDR1 MDHEN, CDR2 SYDVKM. With 2 bases removed from V and 7 bases from J, the gap between germline ends came to 12 bases. The CDR3 is CASSLGGIEQPQHF. The CDR3 DNA follows: TGTGCCAGCAGTTTAGGGGGGATTGAACAGCCCCAGCATTTT.

In regard to this clone: The same CDR3 is also encoded by other DNA sequences in this sample. The gene calls are TRBV6-5 and TRBJ1-5, with D tentatively TRBD1 (5 bases). CDR1 and CDR2 (germline): MNHEY, SVGAGI. This CDR3 is 14 amino acids long. Deletions cut 0 bases from V and 4 bases from J, with 7 bases between. In DNA form, the CDR3 reads TGTGCCAGCAGTTACTCTGGGGGTAATCAGCCCCAGCATTTT. Translating it yields CASSYSGGNQPQHF.

This clone was picked up a small number of times. V and J are TRBV27 and TRBJ2-1; D unclear. Germline V CDR1 and CDR2: MNHEY, SMNVEV (reference sequence). The CDR3 loop spans 12 amino acids. Trimming left V 8 bases short and J 9 bases short, with 14 bases between. The CDR3 region is CASGSNYGEQFF. The CDR3 nucleotides read TGTGCCAGCGGTTCTAATTATGGTGAGCAGTTCTTC.

In its sample, this clone was seen once. The genes are TRBV7-2 and TRBJ2-7; 10 bases match TRBD1. Germline assignment: CDR1 SGHTA and CDR2 FQGNSA. The CDR3 extends over 18 amino acids. The junction had 15 bases not matched to a gene; V was cut back by 5 bases and J by 2 bases. CDR3 sequence reads: CASSPKIFGTGAPYEQYF. CDR3 nucleotides: TGTGCCAGCAGCCCAAAGATATTCGGGACAGGGGCGCCCTACGAGCAGTACTTC.

J is TRBJ2-3 and V is TRBV7-9; 8 positions agree with TRBD2. Germline CDR1 reads SEHNR; CDR2 reads FQNEAQ (reference sequence). V lost 6 bases and J lost 1; bases outside the gene matches: 15. The CDR3 runs to 18 residues. The CDR3 sequence: CASRPGVAGPRGTDTQYF. For the CDR3, the DNA is TGTGCCAGCAGACCCGGAGTAGCGGGACCGAGGGGCACAGATACGCAGTATTTT.

This clone was found a few times. J is TRBJ2-1 and V is TRBV13, with TRBD2 matching over 10 bases. V shed 3 bases, J shed 3 bases, and the junction held 2 bases outside the gene matches. Per the germline V gene, CDR1 is PRHDT and CDR2 is FYEKMQ (reference sequence). The CDR3 runs to 15 residues. The CDR3 DNA sequence: TGTGCCAGCAGCTTTAGCGGGGGGAACTACAATGAGCAGTTCTTC. Protein: CASSFSGGNYNEQFF.

The CDR3 DNA reads TGTGCCAGCAGTTTACTGGGGACAGGGGGTGGTCAGCCCCAGCATTTT. Amino acids: CASSLLGTGGGQPQHF. The V gene is TRBV28, the J gene TRBJ1-5; 11 bases line up with TRBD1. CDR1 MDHEN and CDR2 SYDVKM come from the germline V gene. This CDR3 comprises 16 residues. Losses at the gene ends were 2 bases for V and 6 bases for J; bases not matched to a gene: 6.

This rearrangement joins TRBV10-3 to TRBJ1-5; D may be TRBD1 (5 bases). The length of the CDR3 is 14 residues. Between the trimmed V and J ends, which lost 10 bases and 0 bases, there was a span of 13 bases. CDR1 and CDR2 from the germline V gene are ENHRY and SYGVKD. The CDR3 DNA reads as TGTGCCACCTGGTCGACAGATAGCAATCAGCCCCAGCATTTT. Its translation is CATWSTDSNQPQHF.

This rearrangement joins TRBV18 to TRBJ2-5; D gene ambiguous. Trimming stripped 0 bases from V and 0 bases from J, with 11 bases between. The CDR3 is 16 amino acids. The germline gives CDR1 KGHSH, CDR2 LQKENI. CDR3 sequence (DNA): TGTGCCAGCTCACCACCGGCGACATACGACCAAGAGACCCAGTACTTC. Its protein is CASSPPATYDQETQYF.